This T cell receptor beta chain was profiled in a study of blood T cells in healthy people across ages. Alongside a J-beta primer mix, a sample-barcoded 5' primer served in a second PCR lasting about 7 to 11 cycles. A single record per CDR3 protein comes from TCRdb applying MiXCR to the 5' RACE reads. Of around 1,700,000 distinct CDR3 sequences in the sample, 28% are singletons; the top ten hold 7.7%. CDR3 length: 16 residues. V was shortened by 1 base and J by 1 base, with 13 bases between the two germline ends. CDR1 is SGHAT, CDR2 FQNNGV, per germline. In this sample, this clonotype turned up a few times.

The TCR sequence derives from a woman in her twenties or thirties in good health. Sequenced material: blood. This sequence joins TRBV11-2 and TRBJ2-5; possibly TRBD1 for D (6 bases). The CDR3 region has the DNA TGTGCCAGCAGCTTAGTTACAGGGAGCTCCCAAGAGACCCAGTACTTC. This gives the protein CASSLVTGSSQETQYF. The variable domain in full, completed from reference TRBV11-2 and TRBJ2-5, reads EAGVAQSPRYKIIEKRQSVAFWCNPISGHATLYWYQQILGQGPKLLIQFQNNGVVDDSQLPKDRFSAERLKGVDSTLKIQPAKLEDSAVYLCASSLVTGSSQETQYFGPGTRLLVL.